The entry below gives a single TCR beta chain sequence along with its context. Germline V CDR1 and CDR2: SGHKS, YYEKEE (reference sequence). V trimming: 6 bases; J trimming: 2 bases; junction bases outside the gene matches: 5. This CDR3 contains 13 residues. Using immunoSEQ multiplex PCR, the repertoire was profiled, and TCRdb retains in-frame clones only, with some absent. Of under 200,000 clones listed, about 90% are singletons. The sample comes from a study of T cell responses to AZD1222 COVID-19 vaccine. This TCR came from an adult who received the AZD1222 COVID-19 vaccine. This chain joins TRBV5-5 and TRBJ2-7, with 7 bases identical to TRBD2. Sample: peripheral blood, taken 28 days after the second AZD1222 dose. The CDR3 DNA is TGTGCCAGCACCCGGGAGGCAACCTACGAGCAGTACTTC. Translation gives CASTREATYEQYF.